This is a list of T cell receptor beta chains from one sample in a study of shared clonotypes between healthy human individuals. The data were produced by immunoSEQ multiplex PCR, yet TCRdb's version contains in-frame clones alone and is incomplete. The table lists some 2,000,000 clones, roughly 96% of them singletons. Sample: naive CD4+ T cells sorted from blood. The receptors derive from a man between 18 and 29 years old in good health. CDR3s include the opening cysteine and the closing phenylalanine or tryptophan. The D gene is left open where the match is weak. Only some rows state a clone size, as once, few, many or a class for expanded clones.

J: TRBJ1-5; D: TRBD1; V: TRBV25-1; size: .; CDR3: CASSESGGYGNQPQHF; DNA: TGTGCCAGCAGTGAATCAGGGGGGTACGGCAATCAGCCCCAGCATTTT
J: TRBJ2-1; D: TRBD2; V: TRBV10-3; size: .; CDR3: CAISVVAGGSSYNEQFF; DNA: TGTGCCATCAGTGTGGTAGCGGGAGGCAGCTCCTACAATGAGCAGTTCTTC
J: TRBJ2-5; D: TRBD2; V: TRBV30; size: .; CDR3: CAWSVSSGGARETQYF; DNA: TGTGCCTGGAGTGTATCTAGCGGGGGGGCCAGAGAGACCCAGTACTTC
J: TRBJ2-5; D: .; V: TRBV5-3; size: .; CDR3: CARSDPDQETQYF; DNA: TGTGCCAGAAGCGACCCCGATCAAGAGACCCAGTACTTC
J: TRBJ2-7; D: .; V: TRBV6-6; size: .; CDR3: CASSQQTGDHEQYF; DNA: TGTGCCAGCAGTCAACAGACAGGCGACCACGAGCAGTACTTC
J: TRBJ1-2; D: TRBD1; V: TRBV28; size: .; CDR3: CASRRDSGGPSPYYGYTF; DNA: TGTGCCAGCAGACGAGACTCAGGGGGCCCATCCCCCTACTATGGCTACACCTTC
J: TRBJ1-4; D: .; V: TRBV7-9; size: .; CDR3: CASSLVSPVANEKLFF; DNA: TGTGCCAGCAGCTTAGTGTCGCCGGTAGCTAATGAAAAACTGTTTTTT
J: TRBJ1-2; D: .; V: TRBV4-2; size: .; CDR3: CASSQEVLAGYTF; DNA: TGTGCCAGCAGCCAAGAAGTACTGGCAGGCTACACCTTC
J: TRBJ2-1; D: .; V: TRBV4-1; size: .; CDR3: CASSQDGQGPYNEQFF; DNA: TGCGCCAGCAGCCAAGATGGGCAGGGCCCCTACAATGAGCAGTTCTTC
J: TRBJ2-7; D: TRBD2; V: TRBV7-2; size: .; CDR3: CASSLGGTIRYEQYF; DNA: TGTGCCAGCAGCTTAGGAGGGACTATAAGATACGAGCAGTACTTC
J: TRBJ2-1; D: TRBD2; V: TRBV11-3; size: .; CDR3: CASSALGLAGEEQFF; DNA: TGTGCCAGCAGCGCCCTGGGCCTAGCGGGGGAAGAGCAGTTCTTC
J: TRBJ2-2; D: .; V: TRBV6-5; size: .; CDR3: CASSYSGGLGSGELFF; DNA: TGTGCCAGCAGTTACTCCGGGGGCCTCGGTTCCGGGGAGCTGTTTTTT
J: TRBJ1-1; D: .; V: TRBV7-9; size: .; CDR3: CASSYTGNTEAFF; DNA: TGTGCCAGCAGCTACACAGGGAACACTGAAGCTTTCTTT
J: TRBJ2-7; D: .; V: TRBV28; size: .; CDR3: CASRLAGASYEQYF; DNA: TGTGCCAGCAGACTAGCCGGGGCCAGCTACGAGCAGTACTTC
J: TRBJ1-6; D: .; V: TRBV11-2; size: once; CDR3: CASSPRLNSPLHF; DNA: TGTGCCAGCAGCCCGAGGCTTAATTCACCCCTCCACTTT
J: TRBJ1-2; D: .; V: TRBV2; size: .; CDR3: CASSGTPTPNYGYTF; DNA: TGTGCCAGCTCCGGGACACCTACCCCTAACTATGGCTACACCTTC
J: TRBJ1-2; D: .; V: TRBV10-1; size: .; CDR3: CASSETLNYGYTF; DNA: TGCGCCAGCAGTGAAACACTTAACTATGGCTACACCTTC
J: TRBJ1-2; D: TRBD1; V: TRBV7-2; size: .; CDR3: CASSSGQGALNGYTF; DNA: TGTGCCAGCAGTTCCGGACAGGGGGCTTTGAATGGCTACACCTTC
J: TRBJ2-7; D: .; V: TRBV5-1; size: .; CDR3: CASSLVGTSYSYEQYF; DNA: TGCGCCAGCAGCTTGGTCGGGACGTCCTACTCCTACGAGCAGTACTTC
J: TRBJ2-3; D: .; V: TRBV5-1; size: .; CDR3: CASSSGIYESTDTQYF; DNA: TGCGCCAGCAGCTCCGGGATCTATGAGAGCACAGATACGCAGTATTTT
J: TRBJ2-7; D: TRBD1; V: TRBV7-2; size: .; CDR3: CASSLGGTAYEQYF; DNA: TGTGCCAGCAGCTTAGGGGGGACAGCCTACGAGCAGTACTTC
J: TRBJ2-7; D: .; V: TRBV7-9; size: once; CDR3: CASSGARAPYEQYF; DNA: TGTGCCAGCAGCGGGGCCAGGGCCCCCTACGAGCAGTACTTC
J: TRBJ2-7; D: TRBD1; V: TRBV5-1; size: .; CDR3: CASSLAMDRADEQYF; DNA: TGCGCCAGCAGCTTGGCAATGGACAGGGCTGACGAGCAGTACTTC
J: TRBJ1-2; D: .; V: TRBV4-3; size: .; CDR3: CASSQWTYRVYLLGYTF; DNA: TGCGCCAGCAGCCAATGGACTTACAGGGTTTATTTGCTAGGCTACACCTTC
J: TRBJ2-7; D: .; V: TRBV27; size: .; CDR3: CASSLTVTGLGPYEQYF; DNA: TGTGCCAGCAGCCTTACCGTGACGGGACTTGGGCCCTACGAGCAGTACTTC
J: TRBJ1-4; D: TRBD1; V: TRBV6-1; size: .; CDR3: CASRTGFATNEKLFF; DNA: TGTGCCAGCAGGACAGGGTTTGCAACTAATGAAAAACTGTTTTTT
J: TRBJ1-2; D: .; V: TRBV15; size: .; CDR3: CATSRDGGPVPYGYTF; DNA: TGTGCCACCAGCAGAGATGGGGGTCCGGTGCCCTATGGCTACACCTTC
J: TRBJ2-1; D: TRBD1; V: TRBV28; size: .; CDR3: CASSSITGQGAIYNEQFF; DNA: TGTGCCAGCAGCTCAATAACGGGACAGGGGGCAATCTACAATGAGCAGTTCTTC
J: TRBJ2-1; D: .; V: TRBV9; size: .; CDR3: CASSVGVGGRTNEQFF; DNA: TGTGCCAGCAGCGTAGGGGTCGGGGGAAGGACCAATGAGCAGTTCTTC
J: TRBJ1-5; D: .; V: TRBV6-6; size: .; CDR3: CASSYPQPNQPQHF; DNA: TGTGCCAGCAGTTATCCCCAACCAAATCAGCCCCAGCATTTT
J: TRBJ2-7; D: .; V: TRBV21-1; size: many; CDR3: CASSKKDRGGECCEQYF; DNA: TGTGCCAGCAGCAAAAAAGATCGAGGGGGAGAATGTTGCGAGCAGTACTTC
J: TRBJ2-7; D: .; V: TRBV29-1; size: .; CDR3: CSVEDLRREQYF; DNA: TGCAGCGTTGAAGATCTCAGGCGCGAGCAGTACTTC
J: TRBJ2-3; D: .; V: TRBV9; size: .; CDR3: CASSARGFSTDTQYF; DNA: TGTGCCAGCAGCGCTCGGGGCTTCAGCACAGATACGCAGTATTTT
J: TRBJ2-1; D: TRBD2; V: TRBV29-1; size: .; CDR3: CSGVAKLASGRYNEQFF; DNA: TGCAGCGGCGTCGCTAAGTTGGCTAGCGGGAGGTACAATGAGCAGTTCTTC
J: TRBJ1-2; D: TRBD1; V: TRBV10-3; size: .; CDR3: CAISDPGTGSRGYTF; DNA: TGTGCCATCAGTGATCCCGGGACAGGTTCAAGGGGCTACACCTTC
J: TRBJ1-5; D: .; V: TRBV20-1; size: .; CDR3: CSARGEHPQHF; DNA: TGCAGTGCTAGGGGGGAACATCCCCAGCATTTT
J: TRBJ2-5; D: .; V: TRBV19; size: .; CDR3: CASSIQGWRETQYF; DNA: TGTGCCAGTAGTATACAGGGGTGGCGGGAGACCCAGTACTTC
J: TRBJ2-1; D: .; V: TRBV5-1; size: .; CDR3: CASSLQGRSYNEQFF; DNA: TGCGCCAGCAGCCTACAGGGACGTTCCTACAATGAGCAGTTCTTC
J: TRBJ2-3; D: TRBD2; V: TRBV5-1; size: .; CDR3: CASSLDGSGGAITQYF; DNA: TGCGCCAGCAGCTTGGATGGTAGCGGGGGGGCCATTACGCAGTATTTT
J: TRBJ1-1; D: .; V: TRBV18; size: .; CDR3: CASSQQGGTEAFF; DNA: TGTGCCAGCTCACAACAGGGCGGCACTGAAGCTTTCTTT
J: TRBJ1-3; D: .; V: TRBV7-2; size: .; CDR3: CASSLESGTIYF; DNA: TGTGCCAGCAGCTTAGAGAGCGGCACCATATATTTT
J: TRBJ2-1; D: .; V: TRBV7-2; size: .; CDR3: CASSLVSGISYNEQFF; DNA: TGTGCCAGCAGCTTAGTCAGCGGTATATCCTACAATGAGCAGTTCTTC
J: TRBJ1-5; D: .; V: TRBV5-1; size: .; CDR3: CASSLASGKQPQHF; DNA: TGCGCCAGCAGCTTGGCATCCGGGAAGCAGCCCCAGCATTTT
J: TRBJ1-3; D: .; V: TRBV7-9; size: .; CDR3: CASTFRELDTIYF; DNA: TGTGCCAGCACCTTCCGGGAGCTGGACACCATATATTTT
J: TRBJ1-6; D: TRBD1; V: TRBV6-1; size: .; CDR3: CASNQGAITLHF; DNA: TGTGCCAGCAATCAGGGGGCCATCACCCTCCACTTT